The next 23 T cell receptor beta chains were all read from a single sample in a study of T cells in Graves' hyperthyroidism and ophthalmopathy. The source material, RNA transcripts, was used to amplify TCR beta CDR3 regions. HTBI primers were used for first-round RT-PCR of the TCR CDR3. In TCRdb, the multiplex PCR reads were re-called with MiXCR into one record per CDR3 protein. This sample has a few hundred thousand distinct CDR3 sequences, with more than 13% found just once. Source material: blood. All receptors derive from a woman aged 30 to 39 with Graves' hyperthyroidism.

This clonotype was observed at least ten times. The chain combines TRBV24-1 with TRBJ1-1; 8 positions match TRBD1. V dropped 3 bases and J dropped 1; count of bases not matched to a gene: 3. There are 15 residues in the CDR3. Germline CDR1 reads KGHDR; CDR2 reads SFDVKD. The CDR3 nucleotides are TGTGCCACCAGTGATCCCGGACAGGGGAACACTGAAGCTTTCTTT. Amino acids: CATSDPGQGNTEAFF.

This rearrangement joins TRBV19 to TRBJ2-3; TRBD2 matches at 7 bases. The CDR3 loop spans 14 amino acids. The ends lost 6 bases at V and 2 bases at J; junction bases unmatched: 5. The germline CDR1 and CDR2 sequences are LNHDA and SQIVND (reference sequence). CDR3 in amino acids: CASSGRQHTDTQYF. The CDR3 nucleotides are TGTGCCAGTAGCGGGAGGCAACACACAGATACGCAGTATTTT.

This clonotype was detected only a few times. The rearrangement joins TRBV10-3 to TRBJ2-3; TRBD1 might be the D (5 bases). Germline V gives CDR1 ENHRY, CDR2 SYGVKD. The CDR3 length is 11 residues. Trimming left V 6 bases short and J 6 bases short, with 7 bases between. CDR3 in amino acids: CAIRGLDTQYF. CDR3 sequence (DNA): TGTGCCATCAGGGGGCTGGATACGCAGTATTTT.

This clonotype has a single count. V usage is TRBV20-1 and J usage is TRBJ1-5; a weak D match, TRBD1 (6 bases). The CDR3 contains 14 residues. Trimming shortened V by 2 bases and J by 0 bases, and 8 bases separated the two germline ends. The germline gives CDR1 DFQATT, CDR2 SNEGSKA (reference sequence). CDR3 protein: CSARQGTSNQPQHF. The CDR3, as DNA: TGCAGTGCTAGACAGGGGACTAGCAATCAGCCCCAGCATTTT.

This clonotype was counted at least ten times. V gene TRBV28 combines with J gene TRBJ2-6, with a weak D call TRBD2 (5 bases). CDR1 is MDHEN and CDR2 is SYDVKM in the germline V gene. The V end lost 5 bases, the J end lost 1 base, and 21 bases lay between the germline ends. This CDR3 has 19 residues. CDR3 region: CASSLSRLRTGSGANVLTF. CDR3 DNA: TGTGCCAGCAGTCTCTCGCGCCTCAGGACTGGGTCTGGGGCCAACGTCCTGACTTTC.

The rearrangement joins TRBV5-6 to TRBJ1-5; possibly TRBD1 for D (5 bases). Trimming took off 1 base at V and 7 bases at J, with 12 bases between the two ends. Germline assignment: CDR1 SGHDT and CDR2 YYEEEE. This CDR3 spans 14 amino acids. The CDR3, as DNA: TGTGCCAGCAGCTTGTTCAGGGCTCGCCAGCCCCAGCATTTT. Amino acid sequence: CASSLFRARQPQHF.

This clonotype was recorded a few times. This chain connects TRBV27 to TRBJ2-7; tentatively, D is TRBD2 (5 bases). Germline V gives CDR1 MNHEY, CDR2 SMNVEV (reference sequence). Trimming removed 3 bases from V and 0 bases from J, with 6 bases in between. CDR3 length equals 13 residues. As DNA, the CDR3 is TGTGCCAGCAGTTTCGGGGTCTCCTACGAGCAGTACTTC. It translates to CASSFGVSYEQYF.

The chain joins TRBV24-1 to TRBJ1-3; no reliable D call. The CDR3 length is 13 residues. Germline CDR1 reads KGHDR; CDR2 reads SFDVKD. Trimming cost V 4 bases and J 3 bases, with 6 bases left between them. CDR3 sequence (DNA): TGTGCCACCAGTGACCCCTTTGGAAACACCATATATTTT. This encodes CATSDPFGNTIYF.

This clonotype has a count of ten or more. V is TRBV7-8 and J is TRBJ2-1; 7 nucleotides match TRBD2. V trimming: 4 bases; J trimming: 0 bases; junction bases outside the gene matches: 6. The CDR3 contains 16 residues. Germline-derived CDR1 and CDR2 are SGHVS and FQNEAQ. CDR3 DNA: TGTGCCAGCAGCTATAGTTCGGGGGGCTCCTACAATGAGCAGTTCTTC. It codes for CASSYSSGGSYNEQFF. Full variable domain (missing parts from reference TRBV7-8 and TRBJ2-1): GAGVSQSPRYKVAKRGQDVALRCDPISGHVSLFWYQQALGQGPEFLTYFQNEAQLDKSGLPSDRFFAERPEGSVSTLKIQRTQQEDSAVYLCASSYSSGGSYNEQFFGPGTRLTVL.

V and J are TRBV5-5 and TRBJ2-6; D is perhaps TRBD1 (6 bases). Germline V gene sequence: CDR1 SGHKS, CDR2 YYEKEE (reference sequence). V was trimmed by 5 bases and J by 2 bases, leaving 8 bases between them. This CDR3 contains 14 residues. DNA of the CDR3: TGTGCCAGCAGTTACAGGGCTGGGGCCAACGTCCTGACTTTC. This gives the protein CASSYRAGANVLTF. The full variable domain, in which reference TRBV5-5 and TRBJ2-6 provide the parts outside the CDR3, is DAGVTQSPTHLIKTRGQQVTLRCSPISGHKSVSWYQQVLGQGPQFIFQYYEKEERGRGNFPDRFSARQFPNYSSELNVNALLLGDSALYLCASSYRAGANVLTFGAGSRLTVL.

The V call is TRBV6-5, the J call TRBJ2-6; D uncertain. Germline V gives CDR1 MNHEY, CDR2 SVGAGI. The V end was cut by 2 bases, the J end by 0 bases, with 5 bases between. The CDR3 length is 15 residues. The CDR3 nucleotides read TGTGCCAGCAGTTACGTTCCCTCTGGGGCCAACGTCCTGACTTTC. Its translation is CASSYVPSGANVLTF.

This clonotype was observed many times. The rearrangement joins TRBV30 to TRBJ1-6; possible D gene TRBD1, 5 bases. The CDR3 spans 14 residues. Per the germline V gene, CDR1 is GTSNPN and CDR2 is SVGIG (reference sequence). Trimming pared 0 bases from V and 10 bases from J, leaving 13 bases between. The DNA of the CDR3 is TGTGCCTGGAGTGTACTGGGGGGACGGTCACCCCTCCACTTT. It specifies CAWSVLGGRSPLHF.

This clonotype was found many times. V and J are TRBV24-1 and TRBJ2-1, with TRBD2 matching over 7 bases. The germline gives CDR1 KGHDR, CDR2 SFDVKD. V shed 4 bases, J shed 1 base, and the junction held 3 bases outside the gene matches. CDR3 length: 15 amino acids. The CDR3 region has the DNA TGTGCCACCAGTGACGCTAGCGGTTCCTACAATGAGCAGTTCTTC. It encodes CATSDASGSYNEQFF.

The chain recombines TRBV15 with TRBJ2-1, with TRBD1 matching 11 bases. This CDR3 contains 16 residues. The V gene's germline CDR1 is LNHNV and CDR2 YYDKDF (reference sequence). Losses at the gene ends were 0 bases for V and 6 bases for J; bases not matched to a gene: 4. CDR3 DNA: TGTGCCACCAGCAGAGATATGGACAGGGGGCTCAATGAGCAGTTCTTC. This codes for CATSRDMDRGLNEQFF. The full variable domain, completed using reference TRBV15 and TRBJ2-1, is DAMVIQNPRYQVTQFGKPVTLSCSQTLNHNVMYWYQQKSSQAPKLLFHYYDKDFNNEADTPDNFQSRRPNTSFCFLDIRSPGLGDTAMYLCATSRDMDRGLNEQFFGPGTRLTVL.

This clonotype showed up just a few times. In DNA form, the CDR3 reads TGTGCCAGCAGCCGGTCCGGGACAGGGGAGTACGAGCAGTACTTC. The encoded protein is CASSRSGTGEYEQYF. The V and J genes are TRBV14 and TRBJ2-7; 10 nucleotides match TRBD1. The CDR3 is made up of 15 amino acids. V lost 4 bases, J lost 4 bases, and 7 bases stayed unmatched. Germline loops: CDR1 SGHDN, CDR2 FVKESK.

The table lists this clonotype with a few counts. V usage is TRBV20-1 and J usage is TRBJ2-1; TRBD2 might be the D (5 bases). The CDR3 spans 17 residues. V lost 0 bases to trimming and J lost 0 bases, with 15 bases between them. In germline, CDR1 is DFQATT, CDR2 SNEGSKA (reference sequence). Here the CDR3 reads CSARDRKAESSYNEQFF. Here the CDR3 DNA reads TGCAGTGCTAGAGATCGGAAAGCGGAAAGCTCCTACAATGAGCAGTTCTTC.

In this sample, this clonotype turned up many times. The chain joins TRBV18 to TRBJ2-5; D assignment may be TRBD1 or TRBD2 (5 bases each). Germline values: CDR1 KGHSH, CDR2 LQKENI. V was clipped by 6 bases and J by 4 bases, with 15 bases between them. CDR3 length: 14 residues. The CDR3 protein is CASSPALRGETQYF. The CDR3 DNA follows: TGTGCCAGCTCTCCGGCCCTGAGGGGAGAGACCCAGTACTTC.

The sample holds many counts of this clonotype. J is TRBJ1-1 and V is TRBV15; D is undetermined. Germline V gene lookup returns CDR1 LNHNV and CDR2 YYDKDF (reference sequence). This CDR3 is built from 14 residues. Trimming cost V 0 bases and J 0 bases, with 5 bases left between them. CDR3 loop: CATSRDRVNTEAFF. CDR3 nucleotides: TGTGCCACCAGCAGAGATAGGGTGAACACTGAAGCTTTCTTT.

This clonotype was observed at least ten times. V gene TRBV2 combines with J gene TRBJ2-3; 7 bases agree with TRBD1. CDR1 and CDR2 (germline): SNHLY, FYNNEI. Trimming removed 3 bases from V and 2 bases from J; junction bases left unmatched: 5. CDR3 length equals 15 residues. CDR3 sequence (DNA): TGTGCCAGCAGTGAGAGGGACAGCCTCACAGATACGCAGTATTTT. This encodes CASSERDSLTDTQYF.

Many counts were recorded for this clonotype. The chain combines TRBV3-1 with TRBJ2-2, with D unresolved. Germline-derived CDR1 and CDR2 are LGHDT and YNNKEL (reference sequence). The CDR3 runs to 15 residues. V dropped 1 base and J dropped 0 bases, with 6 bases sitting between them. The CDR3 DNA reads TGTGCCAGCAGCCAAGGGGCAGCGAACACCGGGGAGCTGTTTTTT. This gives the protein CASSQGAANTGELFF. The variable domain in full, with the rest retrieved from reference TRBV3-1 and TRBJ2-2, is DTAVSQTPKYLVTQMGNDKSIKCEQNLGHDTMYWYKQDSKKFLKIMFSYNNKELIINETVPNRFSPKSPDKAHLNLHINSLELGDSAVYFCASSQGAANTGELFFGEGSRLTVL.

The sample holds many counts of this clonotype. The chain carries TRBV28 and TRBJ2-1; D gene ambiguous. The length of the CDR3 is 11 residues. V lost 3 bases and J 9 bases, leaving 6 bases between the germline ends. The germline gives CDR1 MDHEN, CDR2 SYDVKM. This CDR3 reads CASSFGFEQFF. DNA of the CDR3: TGTGCCAGCAGTTTCGGGTTTGAGCAGTTCTTC.

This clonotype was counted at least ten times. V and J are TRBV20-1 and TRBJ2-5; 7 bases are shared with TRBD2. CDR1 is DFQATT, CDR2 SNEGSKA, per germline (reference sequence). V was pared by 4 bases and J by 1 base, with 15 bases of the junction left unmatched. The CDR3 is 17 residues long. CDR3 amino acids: CSAISRLAAVIQETQYF. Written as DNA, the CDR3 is TGCAGTGCTATTAGTCGACTAGCCGCCGTAATCCAAGAGACCCAGTACTTC.

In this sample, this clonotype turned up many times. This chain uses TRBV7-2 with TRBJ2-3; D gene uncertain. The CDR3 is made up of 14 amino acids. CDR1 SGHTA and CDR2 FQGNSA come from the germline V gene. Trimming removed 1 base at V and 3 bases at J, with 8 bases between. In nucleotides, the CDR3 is TGTGCCAGCAGCTTAGGGTGGCGAACAGATACGCAGTATTTT. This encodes CASSLGWRTDTQYF.